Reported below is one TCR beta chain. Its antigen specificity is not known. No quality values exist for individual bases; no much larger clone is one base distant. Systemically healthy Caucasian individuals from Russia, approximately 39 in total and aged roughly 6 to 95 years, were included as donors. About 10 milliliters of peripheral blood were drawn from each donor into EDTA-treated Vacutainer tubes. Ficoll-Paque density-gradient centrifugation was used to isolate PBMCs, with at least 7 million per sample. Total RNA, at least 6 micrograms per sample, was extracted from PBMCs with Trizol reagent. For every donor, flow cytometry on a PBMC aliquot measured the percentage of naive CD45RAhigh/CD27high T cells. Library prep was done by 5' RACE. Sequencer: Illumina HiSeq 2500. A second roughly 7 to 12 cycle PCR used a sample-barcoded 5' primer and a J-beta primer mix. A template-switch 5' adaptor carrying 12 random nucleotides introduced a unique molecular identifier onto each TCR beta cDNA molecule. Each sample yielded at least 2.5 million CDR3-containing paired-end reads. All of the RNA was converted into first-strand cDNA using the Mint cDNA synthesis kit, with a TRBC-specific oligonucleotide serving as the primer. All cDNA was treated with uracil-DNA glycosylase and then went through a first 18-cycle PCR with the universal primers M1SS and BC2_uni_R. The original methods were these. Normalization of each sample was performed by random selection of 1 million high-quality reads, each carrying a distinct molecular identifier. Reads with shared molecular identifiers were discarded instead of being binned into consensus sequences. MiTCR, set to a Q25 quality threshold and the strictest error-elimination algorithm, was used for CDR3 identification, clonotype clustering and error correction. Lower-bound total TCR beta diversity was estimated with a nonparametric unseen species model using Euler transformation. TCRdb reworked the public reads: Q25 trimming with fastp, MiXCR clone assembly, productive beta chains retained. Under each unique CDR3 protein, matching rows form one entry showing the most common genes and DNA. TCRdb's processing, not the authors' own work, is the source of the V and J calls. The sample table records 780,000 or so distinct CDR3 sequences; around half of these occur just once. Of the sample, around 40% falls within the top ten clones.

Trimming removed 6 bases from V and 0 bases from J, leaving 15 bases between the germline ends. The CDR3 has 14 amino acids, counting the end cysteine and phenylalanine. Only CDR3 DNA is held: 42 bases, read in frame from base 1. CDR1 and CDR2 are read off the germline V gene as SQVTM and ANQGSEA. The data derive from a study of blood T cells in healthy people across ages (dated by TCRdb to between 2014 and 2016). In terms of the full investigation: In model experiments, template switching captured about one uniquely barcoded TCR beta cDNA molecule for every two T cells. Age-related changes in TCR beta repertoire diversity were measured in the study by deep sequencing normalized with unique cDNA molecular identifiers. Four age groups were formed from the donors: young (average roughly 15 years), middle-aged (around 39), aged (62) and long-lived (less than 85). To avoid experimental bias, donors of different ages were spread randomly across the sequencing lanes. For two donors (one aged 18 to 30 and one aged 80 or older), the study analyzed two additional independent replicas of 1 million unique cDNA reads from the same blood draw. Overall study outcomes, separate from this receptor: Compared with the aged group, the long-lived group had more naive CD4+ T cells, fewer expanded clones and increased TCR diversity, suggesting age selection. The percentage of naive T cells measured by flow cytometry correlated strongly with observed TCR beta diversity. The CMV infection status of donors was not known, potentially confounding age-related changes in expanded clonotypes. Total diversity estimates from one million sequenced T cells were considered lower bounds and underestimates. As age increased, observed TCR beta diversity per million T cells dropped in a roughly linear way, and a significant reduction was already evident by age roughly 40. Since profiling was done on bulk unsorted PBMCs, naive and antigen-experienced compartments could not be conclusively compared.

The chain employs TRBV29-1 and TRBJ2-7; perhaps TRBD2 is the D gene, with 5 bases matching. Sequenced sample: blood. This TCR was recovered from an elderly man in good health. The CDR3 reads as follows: CSVLNLGDSYEQYF. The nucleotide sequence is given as TGCAGCGTCCTCAACCTCGGGGACTCCTACGAGCAGTACTTC.